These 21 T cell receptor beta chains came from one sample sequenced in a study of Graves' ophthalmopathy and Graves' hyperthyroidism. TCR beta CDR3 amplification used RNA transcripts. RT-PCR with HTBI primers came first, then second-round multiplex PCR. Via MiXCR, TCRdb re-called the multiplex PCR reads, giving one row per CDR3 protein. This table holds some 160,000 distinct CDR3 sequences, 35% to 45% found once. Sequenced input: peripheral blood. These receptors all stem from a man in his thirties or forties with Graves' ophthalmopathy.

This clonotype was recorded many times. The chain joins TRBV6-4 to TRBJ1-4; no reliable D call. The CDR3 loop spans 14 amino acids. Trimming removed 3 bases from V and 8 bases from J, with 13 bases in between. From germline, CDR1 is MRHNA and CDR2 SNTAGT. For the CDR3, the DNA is TGTGCCAGCAGTGAAGATGCAGGTTGGGAAAAACTGTTTTTT. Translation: CASSEDAGWEKLFF.

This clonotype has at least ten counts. For the CDR3, the DNA is TGTGCCAGCAGCTTAGGGAGGGGATCCGAGCAGTACTTC. The encoded protein is CASSLGRGSEQYF. V gene TRBV7-2 combines with J gene TRBJ2-7, with D perhaps matching TRBD2 (6 bases). Germline-derived CDR1 and CDR2 are SGHTA and FQGNSA. V lost 1 base, J lost 6 bases, and 10 bases lay in between. This CDR3 is 13 amino acids long.

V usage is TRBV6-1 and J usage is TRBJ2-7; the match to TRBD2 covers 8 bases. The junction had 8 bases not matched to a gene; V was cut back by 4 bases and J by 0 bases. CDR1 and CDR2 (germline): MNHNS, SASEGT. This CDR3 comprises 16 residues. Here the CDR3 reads CASSAPSGQSSYEQYF. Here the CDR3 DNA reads TGTGCCAGCAGTGCGCCTAGCGGGCAGAGCTCCTACGAGCAGTACTTC.

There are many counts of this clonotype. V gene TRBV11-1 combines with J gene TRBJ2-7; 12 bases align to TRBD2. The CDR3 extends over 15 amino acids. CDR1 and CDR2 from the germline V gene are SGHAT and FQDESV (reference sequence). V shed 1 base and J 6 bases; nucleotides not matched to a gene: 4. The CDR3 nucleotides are TGTGCCAGCAGCTTAGGACTAGCGGGAGTCGGCGAGCAGTACTTC. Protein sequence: CASSLGLAGVGEQYF. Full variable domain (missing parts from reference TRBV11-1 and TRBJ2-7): EAEVAQSPRYKITEKSQAVAFWCDPISGHATLYWYRQILGQGPELLVQFQDESVVDDSQLPKDRFSAERLKGVDSTLKIQPAELGDSAMYLCASSLGLAGVGEQYFGPGTRLTVT.

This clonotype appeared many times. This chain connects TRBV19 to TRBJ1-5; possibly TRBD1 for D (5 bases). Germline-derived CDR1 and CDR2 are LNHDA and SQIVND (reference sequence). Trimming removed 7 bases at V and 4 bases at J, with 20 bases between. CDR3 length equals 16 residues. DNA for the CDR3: TGTGCCAGTACCCCGTCATGGGCGGCAGGGAATCAGCCCCAGCATTTT. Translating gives CASTPSWAAGNQPQHF. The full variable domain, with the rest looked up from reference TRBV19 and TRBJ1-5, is DGGITQSPKYLFRKEGQNVTLSCEQNLNHDAMYWYRQDPGQGLRLIYYSQIVNDFQKGDIAEGYSVSREKKESFPLTVTSAQKNPTAFYLCASTPSWAAGNQPQHFGDGTRLSIL.

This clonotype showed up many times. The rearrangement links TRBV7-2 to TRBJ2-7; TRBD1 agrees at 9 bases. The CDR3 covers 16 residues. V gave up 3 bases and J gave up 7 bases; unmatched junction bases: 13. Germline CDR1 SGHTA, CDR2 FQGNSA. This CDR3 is CASSLALGQGKGEQYF. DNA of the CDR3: TGTGCCAGCAGCTTGGCACTGGGACAGGGAAAGGGGGAGCAGTACTTC.

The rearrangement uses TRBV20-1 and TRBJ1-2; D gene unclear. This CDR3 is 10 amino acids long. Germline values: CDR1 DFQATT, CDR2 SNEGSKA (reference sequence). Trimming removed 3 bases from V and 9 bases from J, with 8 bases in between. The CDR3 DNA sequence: TGCAGTGCTAGTGACGATCGCTACACCTTC. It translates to CSASDDRYTF.

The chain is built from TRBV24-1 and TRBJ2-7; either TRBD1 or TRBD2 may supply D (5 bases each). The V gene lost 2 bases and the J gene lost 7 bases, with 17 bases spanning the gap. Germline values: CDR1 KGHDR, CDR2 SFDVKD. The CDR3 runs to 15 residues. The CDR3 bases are TGTGCCACCAGTGATTCCGAGACACTCGGGGCGGAGCAGTACTTC. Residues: CATSDSETLGAEQYF.

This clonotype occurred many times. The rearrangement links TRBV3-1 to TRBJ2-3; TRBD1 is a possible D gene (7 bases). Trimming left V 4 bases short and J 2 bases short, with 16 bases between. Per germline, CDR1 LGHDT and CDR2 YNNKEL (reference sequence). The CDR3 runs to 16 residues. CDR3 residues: CASSPRRGRNTDTQYF. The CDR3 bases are TGTGCCAGCAGCCCTAGGAGGGGGCGGAACACAGATACGCAGTATTTT.

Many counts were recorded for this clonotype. In DNA, the CDR3 is TGTGCCAGCAGTTTAGAGGACGATTATCAGCCCCAGCATTTT. Its protein product is CASSLEDDYQPQHF. The V and J genes are TRBV28 and TRBJ1-5; no firm D call. From germline, CDR1 is MDHEN and CDR2 SYDVKM. This CDR3 has 14 residues. Trimming left V 2 bases short and J 5 bases short, with 10 bases between.

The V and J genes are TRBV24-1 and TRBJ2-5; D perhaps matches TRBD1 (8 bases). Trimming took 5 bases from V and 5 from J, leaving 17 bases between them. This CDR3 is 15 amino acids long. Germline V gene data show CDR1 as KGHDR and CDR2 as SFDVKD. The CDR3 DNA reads TGTGCCACCAGTGCGGGACAGGTTAGCGGGGAGACCCAGTACTTC. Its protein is CATSAGQVSGETQYF.

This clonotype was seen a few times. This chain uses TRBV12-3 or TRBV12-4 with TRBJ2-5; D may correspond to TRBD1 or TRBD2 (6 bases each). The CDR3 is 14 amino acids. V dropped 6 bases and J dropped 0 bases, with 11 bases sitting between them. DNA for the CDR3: TGTGCCAGCAGGGGGGGACATCACCAAGAGACCCAGTACTTC. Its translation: CASRGGHHQETQYF.

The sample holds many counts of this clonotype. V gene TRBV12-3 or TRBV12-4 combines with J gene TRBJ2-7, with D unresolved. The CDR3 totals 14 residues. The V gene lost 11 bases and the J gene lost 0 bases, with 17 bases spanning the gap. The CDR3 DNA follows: TGTGCCTCCAGTTTGGGCGCGAGCTCCTACGAGCAGTACTTC. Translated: CASSLGASSYEQYF.

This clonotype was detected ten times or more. For the CDR3, the DNA is TGCAGTGCTAGGGGACGGCGGGTCTACGAGCAGTACTTC. Protein: CSARGRRVYEQYF. The chain joins TRBV20-1 to TRBJ2-7, with D possibly being TRBD1 or TRBD2 (5 bases each). Germline lookup yields CDR1 DFQATT and CDR2 SNEGSKA (reference sequence). V lost 3 bases, J lost 3 bases, and 12 bases lay in between. There are 13 residues in the CDR3.

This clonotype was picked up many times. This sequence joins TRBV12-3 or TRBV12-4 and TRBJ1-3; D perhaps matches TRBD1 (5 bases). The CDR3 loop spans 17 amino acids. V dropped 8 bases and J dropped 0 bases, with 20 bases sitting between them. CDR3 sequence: CASRPPPGDLSGNTIYF. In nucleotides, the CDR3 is TGTGCCAGCCGTCCCCCCCCTGGGGACCTCTCTGGAAACACCATATATTTT.

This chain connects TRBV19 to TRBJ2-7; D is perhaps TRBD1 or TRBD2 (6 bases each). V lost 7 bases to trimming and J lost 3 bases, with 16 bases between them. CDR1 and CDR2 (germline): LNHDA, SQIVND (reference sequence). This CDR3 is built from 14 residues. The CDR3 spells CASTPRGAHYEQYF. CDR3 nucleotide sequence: TGTGCCAGTACCCCGAGGGGGGCCCACTACGAGCAGTACTTC.

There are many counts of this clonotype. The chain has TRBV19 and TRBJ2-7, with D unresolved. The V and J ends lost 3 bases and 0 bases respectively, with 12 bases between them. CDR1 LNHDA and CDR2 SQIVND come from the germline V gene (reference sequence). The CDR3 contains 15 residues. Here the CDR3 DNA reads TGTGCCAGTAGTATTTCGGCAGCAAGCTCCTACGAGCAGTACTTC. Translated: CASSISAASSYEQYF.

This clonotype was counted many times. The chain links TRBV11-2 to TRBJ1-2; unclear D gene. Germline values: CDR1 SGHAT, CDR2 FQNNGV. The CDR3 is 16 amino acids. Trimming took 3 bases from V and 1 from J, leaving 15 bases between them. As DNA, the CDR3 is TGTGCCAGCAGCTTGGGTTATTCAAAGATTAACTATGGCTACACCTTC. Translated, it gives CASSLGYSKINYGYTF. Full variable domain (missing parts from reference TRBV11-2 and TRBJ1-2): EAGVAQSPRYKIIEKRQSVAFWCNPISGHATLYWYQQILGQGPKLLIQFQNNGVVDDSQLPKDRFSAERLKGVDSTLKIQPAKLEDSAVYLCASSLGYSKINYGYTFGSGTRLTVV.

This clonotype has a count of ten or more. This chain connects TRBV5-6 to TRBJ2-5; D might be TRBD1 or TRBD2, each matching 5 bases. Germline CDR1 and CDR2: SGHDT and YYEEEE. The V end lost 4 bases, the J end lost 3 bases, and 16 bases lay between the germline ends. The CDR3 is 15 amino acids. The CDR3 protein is CASSQRGGGEETQYF. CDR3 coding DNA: TGTGCCAGCAGCCAGAGAGGTGGGGGAGAAGAGACCCAGTACTTC. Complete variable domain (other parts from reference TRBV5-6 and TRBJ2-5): DAGVTQSPTHLIKTRGQQVTLRCSPKSGHDTVSWYQQALGQGPQFIFQYYEEEERQRGNFPDRFSGHQFPNYSSELNVNALLLGDSALYLCASSQRGGGEETQYFGPGTRLLVL.

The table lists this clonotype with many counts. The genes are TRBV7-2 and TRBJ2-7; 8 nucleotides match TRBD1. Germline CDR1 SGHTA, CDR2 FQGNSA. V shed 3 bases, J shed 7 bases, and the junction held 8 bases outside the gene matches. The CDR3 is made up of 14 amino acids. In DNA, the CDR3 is TGTGCCAGCAGCTTTGACAGGGGCCCGCGAGAGCAGTACTTC. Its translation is CASSFDRGPREQYF.

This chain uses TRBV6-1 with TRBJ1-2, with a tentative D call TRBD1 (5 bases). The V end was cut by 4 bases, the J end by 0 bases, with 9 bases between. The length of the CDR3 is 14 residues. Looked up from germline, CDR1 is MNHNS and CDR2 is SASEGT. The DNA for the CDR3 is TGTGCCAGCAGTGGGGGACCGACTAACTATGGCTACACCTTC. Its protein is CASSGGPTNYGYTF.